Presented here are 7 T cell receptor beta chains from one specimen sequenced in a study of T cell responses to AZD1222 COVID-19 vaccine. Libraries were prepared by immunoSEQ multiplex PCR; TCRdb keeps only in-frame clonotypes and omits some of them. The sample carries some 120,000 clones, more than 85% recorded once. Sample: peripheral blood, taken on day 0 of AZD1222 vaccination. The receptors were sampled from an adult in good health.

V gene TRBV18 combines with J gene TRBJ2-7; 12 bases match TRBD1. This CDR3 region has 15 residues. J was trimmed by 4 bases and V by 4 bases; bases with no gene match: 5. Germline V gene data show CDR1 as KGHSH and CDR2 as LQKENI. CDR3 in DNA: TGTGCCAGCTCACGAGAGGGACAGGGGGCATACGAGCAGTACTTC. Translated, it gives CASSREGQGAYEQYF.

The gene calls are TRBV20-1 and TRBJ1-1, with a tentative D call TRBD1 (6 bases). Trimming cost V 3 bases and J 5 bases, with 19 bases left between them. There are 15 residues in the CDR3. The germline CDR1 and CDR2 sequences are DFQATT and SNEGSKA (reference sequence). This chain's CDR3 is CSASRAKGQTTEAFF. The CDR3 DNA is TGCAGTGCTAGTCGAGCCAAAGGACAGACAACTGAAGCTTTCTTT.

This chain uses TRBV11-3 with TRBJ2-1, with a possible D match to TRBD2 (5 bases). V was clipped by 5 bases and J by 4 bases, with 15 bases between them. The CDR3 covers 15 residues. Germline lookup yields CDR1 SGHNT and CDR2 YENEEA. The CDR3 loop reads CASSPSSGAYNEQFF. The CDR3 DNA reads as TGTGCCAGCAGCCCCTCCAGCGGAGCTTACAATGAGCAGTTCTTC.

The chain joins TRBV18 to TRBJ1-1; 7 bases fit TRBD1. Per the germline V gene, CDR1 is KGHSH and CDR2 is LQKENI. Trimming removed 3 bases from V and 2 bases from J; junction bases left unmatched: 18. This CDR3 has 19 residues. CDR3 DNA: TGTGCCAGCTCACCGGCAGCAATAGACAGGGCCGGACGAAACACTGAAGCTTTCTTT. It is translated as CASSPAAIDRAGRNTEAFF.

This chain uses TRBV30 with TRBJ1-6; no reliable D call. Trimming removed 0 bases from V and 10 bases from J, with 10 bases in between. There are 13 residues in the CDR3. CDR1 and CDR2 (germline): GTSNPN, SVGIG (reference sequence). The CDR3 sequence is CAWSVGVGSPLHF. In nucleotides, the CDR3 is TGTGCCTGGAGTGTAGGAGTCGGGTCACCCCTCCACTTT.

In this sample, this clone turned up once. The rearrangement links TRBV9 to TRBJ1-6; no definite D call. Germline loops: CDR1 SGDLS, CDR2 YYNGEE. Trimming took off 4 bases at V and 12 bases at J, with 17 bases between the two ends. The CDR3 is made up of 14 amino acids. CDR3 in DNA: TGTGCCAGCAGCCTTACCGACGGTTCAATACCCCTCCACTTT. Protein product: CASSLTDGSIPLHF.

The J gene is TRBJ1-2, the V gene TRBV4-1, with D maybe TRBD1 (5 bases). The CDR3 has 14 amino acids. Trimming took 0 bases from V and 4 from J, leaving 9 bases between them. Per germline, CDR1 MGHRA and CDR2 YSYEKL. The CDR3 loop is CASSQEDTVYGYTF. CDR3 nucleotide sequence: TGCGCCAGCAGCCAAGAGGACACGGTCTATGGCTACACCTTC.